The sequence of this TCR beta chain was determined in a study of cytomegalovirus exposure and HLA in healthy donors. General study points: Reports indicated that the classifier achieved high specificity and sensitivity in diagnosing cytomegalovirus status. Later on, an analysis found that several of the most significant clusters appeared to be linked to common viral pathogens, which included parvovirus B19. Solely CMV serostatus was available to characterize immune exposure.

This CDR3 spans 14 amino acids. The ends were cut back, 3 bases at V and 2 bases at J, with 10 bases in the middle. The germline V gene encodes CDR1 SGHAT and CDR2 FQNNGV. The donors were healthy bone marrow donors. The PCR contained 60 Vbeta and 13 Jbeta primers. Profiling relied on immunoSEQ multiplex PCR, and the TCRdb table lists in-frame clones only, not all of them. Among more than 250,000 clones listed, about 87% were seen once. On this clone itself: The antigen is not known.

The specimen sequenced was PBMCs. The sequence came from a woman aged 18-30 years in good health and CMV-seronegative. The V gene is TRBV11-2, the J gene TRBJ1-2, with D tentatively TRBD1 (6 bases). The chain's CDR3 is CASSLDSRNYGYTF. CDR3 nucleotide sequence: TGTGCCAGCAGCTTGGACAGCAGGAACTATGGCTACACCTTC.